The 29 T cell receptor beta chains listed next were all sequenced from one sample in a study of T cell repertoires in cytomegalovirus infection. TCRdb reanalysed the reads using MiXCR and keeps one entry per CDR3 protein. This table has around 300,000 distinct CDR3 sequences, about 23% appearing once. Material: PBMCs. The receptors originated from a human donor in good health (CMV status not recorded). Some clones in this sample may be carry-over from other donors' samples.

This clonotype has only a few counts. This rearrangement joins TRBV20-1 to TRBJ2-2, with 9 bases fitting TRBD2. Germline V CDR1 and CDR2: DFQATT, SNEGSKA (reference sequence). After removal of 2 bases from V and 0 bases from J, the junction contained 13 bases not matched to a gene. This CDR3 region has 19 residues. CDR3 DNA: TGCAGTGCTAGAAAAATAGCGGGGGCGATTCTATCGAACACCGGGGAGCTGTTTTTT. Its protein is CSARKIAGAILSNTGELFF.

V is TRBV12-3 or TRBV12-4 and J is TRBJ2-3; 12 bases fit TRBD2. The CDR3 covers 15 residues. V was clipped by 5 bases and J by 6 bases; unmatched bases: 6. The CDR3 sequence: CASSPSGRGSDTQYF. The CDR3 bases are TGTGCCAGCAGTCCTAGCGGGAGGGGGAGTGATACGCAGTATTTT.

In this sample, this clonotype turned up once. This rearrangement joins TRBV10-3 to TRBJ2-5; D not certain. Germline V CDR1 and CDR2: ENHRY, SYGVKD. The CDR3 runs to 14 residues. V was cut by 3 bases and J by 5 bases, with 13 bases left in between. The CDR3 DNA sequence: TGTGCCATCAGTGACAGTGGGTCTCGGGAGACCCAGTACTTC. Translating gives CAISDSGSRETQYF.

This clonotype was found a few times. CDR3 sequence: CASSLGSGNGDTQYF. CDR3 DNA sequence: TGTGCCAGCAGCCTAGGGAGCGGGAACGGAGATACGCAGTATTTT. This chain joins TRBV11-3 and TRBJ2-3; 7 bases fit TRBD2. V lost 5 bases, J lost 5 bases, and 10 bases stayed unmatched. The CDR3 covers 15 residues. The germline CDR1 and CDR2 sequences are SGHNT and YENEEA.

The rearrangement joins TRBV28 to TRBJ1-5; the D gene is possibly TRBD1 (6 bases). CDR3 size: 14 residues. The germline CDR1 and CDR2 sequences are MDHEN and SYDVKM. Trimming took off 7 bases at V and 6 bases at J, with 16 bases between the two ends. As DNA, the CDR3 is TGTGCCAGCATACGGGGGGGAGGGGGTCAGCCCCAGCATTTT. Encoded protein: CASIRGGGGQPQHF. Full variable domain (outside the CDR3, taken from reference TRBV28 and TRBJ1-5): DVKVTQSSRYLVKRTGEKVFLECVQDMDHENMFWYRQDPGLGLRLIYFSYDVKMKEKGDIPEGYSVSREKKERFSLILESASTNQTSMYLCASIRGGGGQPQHFGDGTRLSIL.

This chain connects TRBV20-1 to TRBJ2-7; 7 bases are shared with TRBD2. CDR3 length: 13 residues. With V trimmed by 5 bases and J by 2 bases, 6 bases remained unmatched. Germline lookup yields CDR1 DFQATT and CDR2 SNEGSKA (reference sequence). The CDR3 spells CSAGGVGAYEQYF. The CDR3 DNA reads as TGCAGTGCTGGGGGGGTCGGAGCCTACGAGCAGTACTTC.

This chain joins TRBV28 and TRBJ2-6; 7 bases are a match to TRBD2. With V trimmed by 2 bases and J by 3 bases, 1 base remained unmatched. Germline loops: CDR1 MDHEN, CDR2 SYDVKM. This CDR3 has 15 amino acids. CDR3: CASSLGGGGANVLTF. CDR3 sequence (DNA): TGTGCCAGCAGTTTAGGGGGGGGTGGGGCCAACGTCCTGACTTTC.

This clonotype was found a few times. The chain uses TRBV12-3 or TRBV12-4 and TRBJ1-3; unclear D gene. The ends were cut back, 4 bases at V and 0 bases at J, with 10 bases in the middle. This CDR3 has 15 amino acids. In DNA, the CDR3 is TGTGCCAGCAGTTCAGGACCGTCCTCTGGAAACACCATATATTTT. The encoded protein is CASSSGPSSGNTIYF.

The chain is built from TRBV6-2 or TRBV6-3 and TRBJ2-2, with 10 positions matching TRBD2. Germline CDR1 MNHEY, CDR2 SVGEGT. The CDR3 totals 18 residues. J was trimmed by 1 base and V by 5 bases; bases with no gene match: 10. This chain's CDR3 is CASSPRLAGVRNTGELFF. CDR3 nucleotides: TGTGCCAGCAGTCCTCGGCTAGCGGGAGTGAGGAACACCGGGGAGCTGTTTTTT.

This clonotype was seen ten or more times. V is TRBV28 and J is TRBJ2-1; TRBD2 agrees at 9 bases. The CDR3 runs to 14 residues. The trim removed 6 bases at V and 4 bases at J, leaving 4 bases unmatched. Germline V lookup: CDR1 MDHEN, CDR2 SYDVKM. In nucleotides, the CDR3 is TGTGCCAGCAGCCCTAGCGGGATGTACAATGAGCAGTTCTTC. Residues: CASSPSGMYNEQFF.

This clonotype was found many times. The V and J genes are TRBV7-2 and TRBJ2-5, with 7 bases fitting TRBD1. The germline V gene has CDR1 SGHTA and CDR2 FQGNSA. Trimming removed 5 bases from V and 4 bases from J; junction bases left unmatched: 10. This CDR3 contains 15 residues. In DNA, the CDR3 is TGTGCCAGCAGCCCTGCCCGGACAGGCAGAGAGACCCAGTACTTC. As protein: CASSPARTGRETQYF.

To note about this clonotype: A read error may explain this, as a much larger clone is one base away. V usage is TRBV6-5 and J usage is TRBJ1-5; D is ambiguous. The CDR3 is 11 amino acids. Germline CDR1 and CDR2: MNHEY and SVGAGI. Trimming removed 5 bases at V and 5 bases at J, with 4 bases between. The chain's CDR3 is CASSEDQPQHF. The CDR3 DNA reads TGTGCCAGCAGTGAGGATCAGCCCCAGCATTTT.

The CDR3 DNA sequence: TGCGCCAGCAGCTACGGGACTACCGAAGAGACCCAGTACTTC. Translation gives CASSYGTTEETQYF. The V call is TRBV5-1, the J call TRBJ2-5, with 7 bases aligning to TRBD2. This CDR3 region has 14 residues. V lost 3 bases to trimming and J lost 3 bases; unmatched junction nucleotides: 5. Germline assignment: CDR1 SGHRS and CDR2 YFSETQ.

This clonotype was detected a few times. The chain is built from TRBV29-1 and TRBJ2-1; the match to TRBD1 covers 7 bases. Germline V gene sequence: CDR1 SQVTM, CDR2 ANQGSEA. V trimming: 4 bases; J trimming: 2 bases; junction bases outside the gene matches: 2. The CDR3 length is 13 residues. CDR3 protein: CSVVGQTYNEQFF. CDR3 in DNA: TGCAGCGTTGTGGGACAGACCTACAATGAGCAGTTCTTC.

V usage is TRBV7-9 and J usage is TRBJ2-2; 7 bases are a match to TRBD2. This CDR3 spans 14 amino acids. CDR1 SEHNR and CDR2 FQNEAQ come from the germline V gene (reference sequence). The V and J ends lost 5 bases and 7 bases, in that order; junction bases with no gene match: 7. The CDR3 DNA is TGTGCCAGCAGCCCTCGGGGGGAAATCGGGGAGCTGTTTTTT. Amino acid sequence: CASSPRGEIGELFF.

CDR3 DNA sequence: TGCAGTGCTAGAGAAGCGGGGGGACGGCAGCCCCAGCATTTT. This encodes CSAREAGGRQPQHF. V gene TRBV20-1 combines with J gene TRBJ1-5, with a possible D match to TRBD1 (5 bases). Per the germline V gene, CDR1 is DFQATT and CDR2 is SNEGSKA (reference sequence). The CDR3 loop spans 14 amino acids. Trimming removed 0 bases from V and 7 bases from J, with 13 bases in between.

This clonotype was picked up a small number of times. Here the CDR3 DNA reads TGTGCCAGCAGTCCACCCATTAGCTCCTACGAGCAGTACTTC. This sequence encodes CASSPPISSYEQYF. This sequence joins TRBV28 and TRBJ2-7; no definite D call. The CDR3 runs 14 residues. V lost 5 bases and J lost 0, with 11 bases in between. Germline assignment: CDR1 MDHEN and CDR2 SYDVKM.

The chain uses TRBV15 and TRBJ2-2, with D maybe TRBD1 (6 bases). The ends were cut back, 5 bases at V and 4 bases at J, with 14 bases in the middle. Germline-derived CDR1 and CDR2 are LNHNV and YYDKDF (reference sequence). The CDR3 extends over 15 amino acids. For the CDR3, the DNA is TGTGCCACCAGCGACTCAGGGGCGGGCACCGGGGAGCTGTTTTTT. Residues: CATSDSGAGTGELFF.

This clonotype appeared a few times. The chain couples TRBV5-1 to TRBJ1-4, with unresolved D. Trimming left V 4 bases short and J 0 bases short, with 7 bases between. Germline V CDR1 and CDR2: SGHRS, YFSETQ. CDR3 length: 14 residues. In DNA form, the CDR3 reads TGCGCCAGCAGCCTCGGGACAACTAATGAAAAACTGTTTTTT. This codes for CASSLGTTNEKLFF.

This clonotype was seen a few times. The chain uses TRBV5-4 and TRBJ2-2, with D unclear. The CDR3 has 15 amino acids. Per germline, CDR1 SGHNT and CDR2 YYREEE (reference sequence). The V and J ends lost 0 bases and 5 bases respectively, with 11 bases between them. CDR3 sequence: CASSLAVTQTGELFF. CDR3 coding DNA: TGTGCCAGCAGCTTGGCTGTGACACAGACCGGGGAGCTGTTTTTT.

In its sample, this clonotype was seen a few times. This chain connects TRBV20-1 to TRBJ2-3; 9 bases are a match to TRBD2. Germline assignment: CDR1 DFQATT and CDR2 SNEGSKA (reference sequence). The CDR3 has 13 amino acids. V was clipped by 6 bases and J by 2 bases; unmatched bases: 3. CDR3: CSAKRGVTDTQYF. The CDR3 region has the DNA TGCAGTGCCAAGCGGGGGGTCACAGATACGCAGTATTTT.

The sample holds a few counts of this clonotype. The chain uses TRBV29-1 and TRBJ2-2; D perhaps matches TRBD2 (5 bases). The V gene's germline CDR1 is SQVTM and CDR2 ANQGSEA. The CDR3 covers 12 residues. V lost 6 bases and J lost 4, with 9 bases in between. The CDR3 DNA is TGCAGCGTGTCCGAGGGCACCGGGGAGCTGTTTTTT. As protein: CSVSEGTGELFF.

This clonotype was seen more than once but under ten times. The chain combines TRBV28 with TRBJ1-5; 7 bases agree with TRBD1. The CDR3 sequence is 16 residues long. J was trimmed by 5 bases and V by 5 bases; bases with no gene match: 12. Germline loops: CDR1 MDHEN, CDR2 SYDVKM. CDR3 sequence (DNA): TGTGCCAGCAGTCGACCCGACAGGGCTTTCGATCAGCCCCAGCATTTT. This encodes CASSRPDRAFDQPQHF.

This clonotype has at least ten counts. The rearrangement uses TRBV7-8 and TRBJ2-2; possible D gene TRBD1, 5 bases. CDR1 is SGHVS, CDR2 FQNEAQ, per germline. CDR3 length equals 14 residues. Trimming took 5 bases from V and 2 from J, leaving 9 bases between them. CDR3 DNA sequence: TGTGCCAGCAGCCCTGGACATAACACCGGGGAGCTGTTTTTT. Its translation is CASSPGHNTGELFF.

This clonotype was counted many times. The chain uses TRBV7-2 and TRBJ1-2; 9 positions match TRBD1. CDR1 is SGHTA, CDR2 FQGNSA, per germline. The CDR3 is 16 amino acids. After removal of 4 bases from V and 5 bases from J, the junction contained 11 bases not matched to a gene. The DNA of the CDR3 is TGTGCCAGCAGCTGGGACAGGGCGTTGGGGGGGTATGGCTACACCTTC. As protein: CASSWDRALGGYGYTF.

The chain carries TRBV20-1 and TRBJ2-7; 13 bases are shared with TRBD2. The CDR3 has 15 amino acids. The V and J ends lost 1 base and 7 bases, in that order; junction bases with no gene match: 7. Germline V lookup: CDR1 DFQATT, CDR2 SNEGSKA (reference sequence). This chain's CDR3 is CSARVPTSGRGEQYF. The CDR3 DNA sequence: TGCAGTGCTAGAGTCCCCACTAGCGGGAGGGGAGAGCAGTACTTC.

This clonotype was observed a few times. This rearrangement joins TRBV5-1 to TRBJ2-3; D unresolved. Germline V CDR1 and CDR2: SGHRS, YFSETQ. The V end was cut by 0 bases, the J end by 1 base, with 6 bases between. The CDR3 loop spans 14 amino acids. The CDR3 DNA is TGCGCCAGCAGCTTGGCCAAGGGCACAGATACGCAGTATTTT. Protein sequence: CASSLAKGTDTQYF. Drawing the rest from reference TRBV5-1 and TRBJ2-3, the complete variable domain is KAGVTQTPRYLIKTRGQQVTLSCSPISGHRSVSWYQQTPGQGLQFLFEYFSETQRNKGNFPGRFSGRQFSNSRSEMNVSTLELGDSALYLCASSLAKGTDTQYFGPGTRLTVL.

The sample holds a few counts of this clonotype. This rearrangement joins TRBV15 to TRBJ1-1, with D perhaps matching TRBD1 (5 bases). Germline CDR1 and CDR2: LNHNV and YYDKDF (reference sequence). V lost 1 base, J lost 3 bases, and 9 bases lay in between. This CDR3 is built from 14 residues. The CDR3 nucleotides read TGTGCCACCAGCAGAGCCAGGGTAGACACTGAAGCTTTCTTT. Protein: CATSRARVDTEAFF.

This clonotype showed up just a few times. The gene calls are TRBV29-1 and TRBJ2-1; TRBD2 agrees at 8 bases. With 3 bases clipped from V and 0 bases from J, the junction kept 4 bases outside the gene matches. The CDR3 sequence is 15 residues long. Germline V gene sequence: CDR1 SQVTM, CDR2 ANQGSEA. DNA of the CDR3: TGCAGCGTTGACGGCGGGGGGTCCTCCTACAATGAGCAGTTCTTC. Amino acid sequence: CSVDGGGSSYNEQFF.